This entry describes one T cell receptor (beta chain). This sample was taken from a study of technical replicates of blood from several donors. Method: immunoSEQ multiplex PCR; TCRdb's copy keeps in-frame clones and lacks some. The repertoire holds approximately 79,000 clones, with around 97% as singletons. Germline assignment: CDR1 MGHDK and CDR2 SYGVNS. The CDR3 consists of 14 residues. The ends were cut back, 3 bases at V and 1 base at J, with 9 bases in the middle. This TCR came from a human donor in good health. V is TRBV25-1 and J is TRBJ1-1; maybe TRBD1 (6 bases). Sequencing used T cells isolated from PBMCs. The CDR3 sequence is CASSDTQGNTEAFF. CDR3 DNA: TGTGCCAGCAGTGACACACAGGGGAACACTGAAGCTTTCTTT.